This TCR beta chain comes out of a study of T cell changes during pregnancy in multiple sclerosis. Repertoires were generated with immunoSEQ multiplex PCR, while TCRdb's copy carries only in-frame clones and drops some. The table lists under 70,000 clones, 91% of them singletons, with roughly 2% in the top ten. Deletions cut 3 bases from V and 3 bases from J, with 9 bases between. Per germline, CDR1 KGHSH and CDR2 LQKENI. The CDR3 totals 14 residues. This sample comprised peripheral blood, obtained in the third trimester of pregnancy. The rearrangement links TRBV18 to TRBJ1-5; D is uncertain. The sequence was collected from a female donor in good health, enrolled as a control in a pregnancy study. CDR3 region: CASSPVRDNQPQHF. The CDR3, as DNA: TGTGCCAGCTCACCGGTGAGGGACAATCAGCCCCAGCATTTT.